The 4 T cell receptor beta chains below come from one sample, sequenced in a study of response to subunit inactivated influenza vaccine. TCRdb re-called the RT-PCR reads with MiXCR, one entry per CDR3 protein. This table has 530,000 or so distinct CDR3 sequences, 12% to 15% appearing once. The specimen was PBMCs from blood, collected about 11 days after vaccination. The receptors stem from a man between 50 and 59 years old who received an inactivated influenza vaccine.

The chain recombines TRBV5-1 with TRBJ2-1; D is undetermined. The CDR3 has 13 residues. Trimming left V 2 bases short and J 8 bases short, with 11 bases between. Germline V gene lookup returns CDR1 SGHRS and CDR2 YFSETQ. The CDR3 nucleotides read TGCGCCAGCAGCTTTAACGGGTACGATGAGCAGTTCTTC. It specifies CASSFNGYDEQFF.

This clonotype turned up a few times. A much larger clone differs by one base, so this may be a read error. V usage is TRBV20-1 and J usage is TRBJ1-1; possible D gene TRBD1, 6 bases. Trimming stripped 3 bases from V and 4 bases from J, with 6 bases between. This CDR3 contains 11 residues. Germline assignment: CDR1 DFQATT and CDR2 SNEGSKA (reference sequence). The CDR3 loop reads CSARGATEAFF. For the CDR3, the DNA is TGCAGTGCTAGGGGGGCCACTGAAGCTTTCTTT.

This clonotype was seen at least ten times. J is TRBJ2-3 and V is TRBV11-1; TRBD2 aligns across 11 bases. Germline-derived CDR1 and CDR2 are SGHAT and FQDESV (reference sequence). The V segment lost 6 bases and the J segment 1 base; nucleotides outside the gene matches: 15. CDR3 length: 19 amino acids. As DNA, the CDR3 is TGTGCCAGCAGACCATCCCCCGGGACTAGCGGTCCTGGCACAGATACGCAGTATTTT. Protein sequence: CASRPSPGTSGPGTDTQYF.

This clonotype turned up a few times. The J gene is TRBJ2-1, the V gene TRBV6-1, with unresolved D. The CDR3 has 13 residues. Germline V gene lookup returns CDR1 MNHNS and CDR2 SASEGT. V lost 8 bases, J lost 0 bases, and 8 bases lay in between. CDR3 amino acids: CASAESSYNEQFF. In DNA form, the CDR3 reads TGTGCCAGCGCGGAGAGCTCCTACAATGAGCAGTTCTTC.